This T cell receptor (beta chain) emerged from a study of CD8 T cells in ankylosing spondylitis. Germline lookup yields CDR1 LNHDA and CDR2 SQIVND (reference sequence). This CDR3 is built from 13 residues. Trimming took 7 bases from V and 4 from J, leaving 13 bases between them. Overall study findings and caveats: CD8+ disease-linked clones were present at relatively low frequencies in blood. A subset of motif variants has previously been described in the synovial fluid and blood of reactive arthritis. Matched ankylosing spondylitis synovial fluid reportedly showed significant enrichment of disease-linked clones. Characteristic, it appeared, of ankylosing spondylitis blood was a TCR beta motif of 7 or 8 highly homologous variants.

Remarks on this clonotype: What it binds is not known.

In TCRdb, the 5' RACE reads were re-called with MiXCR into one record per CDR3 protein. This table has 200,000 to 250,000 distinct CDR3 sequences, roughly 25% appearing once. The chain uses TRBV19 and TRBJ1-1, with D possibly TRBD1 on 6 matching bases. Sample: blood, either unsorted or a sorted T cell fraction (not recorded which). The sequence came from a male donor with ankylosing spondylitis or in good health (not recorded which). This CDR3 reads CASKYREGTEAFF. CDR3 DNA: TGTGCCAGTAAGTACAGGGAGGGCACTGAAGCTTTCTTT.